This T cell receptor (beta chain) was captured in a study of cytotoxic CD8 clonotypes in ibrutinib-treated CLL. The data were produced by immunoSEQ multiplex PCR, yet TCRdb's version contains in-frame clones alone and is incomplete. The data contain 150,000 or so clones, roughly 76% of them seen just once; the ten biggest clones take up about 5%. Germline assignment: CDR1 SQVTM and CDR2 ANQGSEA. The CDR3 contains 16 residues. The V gene lost 3 bases and the J gene lost 1 base, with 18 bases spanning the gap. This sequence joins TRBV29-1 and TRBJ1-2; possibly TRBD1 for D (5 bases). This clonotype was obtained from a human donor with chronic lymphocytic leukemia. The starting material was PBMCs, obtained after 24 months of ibrutinib treatment. This CDR3 is CSVEGVPGRGNYGYTF. The CDR3 coding sequence is TGCAGCGTTGAGGGTGTACCAGGGCGAGGTAACTATGGCTACACCTTC. Full variable domain (remainder filled in from reference TRBV29-1 and TRBJ1-2): SAVISQKPSRDICQRGTSLTIQCQVDSQVTMMFWYRQQPGQSLTLIATANQGSEATYESGFVIDKFPISRPNLTFSTLTVSNMSPEDSSIYLCSVEGVPGRGNYGYTFGSGTRLTVV.